The next 5 T cell receptor beta chains were all read from a single sample in a study of blood T cell repertoires in COVID-19. Some clones are missing from TCRdb's copy, which holds only in-frame ones; the method was immunoSEQ multiplex PCR. The sample shows about 49,000 clones, about 85% of them seen only once. Source material: peripheral blood. These TCRs come from a human donor in a cohort sampled during active COVID-19.

In its sample, this clone was seen a few times. The chain recombines TRBV19 with TRBJ1-4; TRBD1 aligns across 8 bases. The CDR3 has 16 amino acids. Losses at the gene ends were 3 bases for V and 0 bases for J; bases not matched to a gene: 3. Per the germline V gene, CDR1 is LNHDA and CDR2 is SQIVND (reference sequence). CDR3 coding DNA: TGTGCCAGTAGTATGCAGGGGGCGGCAACTAATGAAAAACTGTTTTTT. Its translation is CASSMQGAATNEKLFF. Together with reference TRBV19 and TRBJ1-4, the CDR3 gives the full variable domain: DGGITQSPKYLFRKEGQNVTLSCEQNLNHDAMYWYRQDPGQGLRLIYYSQIVNDFQKGDIAEGYSVSREKKESFPLTVTSAQKNPTAFYLCASSMQGAATNEKLFFGSGTQLSVL.

The chain carries TRBV11-2 and TRBJ2-5; D might be TRBD2 (6 bases). CDR1 and CDR2 from the germline V gene are SGHAT and FQNNGV. The CDR3 totals 14 residues. Trimming shortened V by 1 base and J by 5 bases, and 11 bases separated the two germline ends. The CDR3 DNA reads as TGTGCCAGCAGCTTAGGGGGGGTTAGGGAGACCCAGTACTTC. Translated: CASSLGGVRETQYF.

The chain uses TRBV2 and TRBJ1-4; D gene unclear. Germline V gene sequence: CDR1 SNHLY, CDR2 FYNNEI. V dropped 7 bases and J dropped 8 bases, with 17 bases sitting between them. This CDR3 is built from 14 residues. CDR3 sequence reads: CASNPTPHQEKLFF. The CDR3 DNA follows: TGTGCCAGCAATCCCACCCCTCACCAGGAAAAACTGTTTTTT.

The CDR3 sequence is CASRYPDRGYEQYF. The CDR3 region has the DNA TGTGCCAGCAGATACCCCGACAGGGGCTACGAGCAGTACTTC. This rearrangement joins TRBV6-6 to TRBJ2-7, with 8 bases lining up with TRBD1. The CDR3 consists of 14 residues. After removal of 6 bases from V and 3 bases from J, the junction contained 7 bases not matched to a gene. CDR1 is MNHNY, CDR2 SVGAGI, per germline (reference sequence).

This chain connects TRBV7-9 to TRBJ2-1, with D perhaps TRBD1 (5 bases). In germline, CDR1 is SEHNR, CDR2 FQNEAQ (reference sequence). V was shortened by 5 bases and J by 3 bases, with 20 bases between the two germline ends. This CDR3 region has 17 residues. The CDR3 is CASSPNTRQLLYNEQFF. The CDR3 region has the DNA TGTGCCAGCAGCCCGAACACGCGACAGTTACTCTACAATGAGCAGTTCTTC.